This note documents a single TCR beta chain sequence. Time point given: cycle 4 day 1 (C4D1), after more than 5 weeks of nivolumab. Each patient's relapse followed autologous stem cell transplantation, and brentuximab vedotin exposure varied. The data are from a study of PD-1 blockade in classical Hodgkin lymphoma. The method was immunoSEQ multiplex PCR; TCRdb's version includes in-frame clones alone and lacks a portion of them. Here the sample spans some 90,000 clones, 75% to 85% being singletons. The CDR3 is 15 residues long. Trimming cost V 5 bases and J 5 bases, with 16 bases left between them. Germline values: CDR1 MNHEY, CDR2 SVGAGI.

The chain carries TRBV6-5 and TRBJ1-3; the D gene is possibly TRBD1 (5 bases). The specimen comprised peripheral blood mononuclear cells (PBMCs), sampled before the fourth cycle of nivolumab. This clonotype was sampled from a human donor with classical Hodgkin lymphoma. CDR3 sequence: CASSPRVQVRNTIYF. In DNA, the CDR3 is TGTGCCAGCAGTCCCAGGGTGCAGGTGAGAAACACCATATATTTT.